One sample yielded the 26 T cell receptor beta chains listed below, sequenced in a study of cytomegalovirus exposure and HLA in healthy donors. PCR amplification relied on 60 Vbeta primers (plus 13 Jbeta primers). TCRdb keeps only in-frame clones here, not all; method: immunoSEQ multiplex PCR. The table includes 150,000 to 200,000 clones, roughly 80% detected once. Sequencing used PBMCs. These receptors all stem from a man younger than 35 in good health and CMV-seronegative.

The chain is built from TRBV5-1 and TRBJ2-7; a possible D gene is TRBD1 (5 bases). Trimming cost V 4 bases and J 2 bases, with 16 bases left between them. CDR1 SGHRS and CDR2 YFSETQ come from the germline V gene. CDR3 size: 15 residues. The CDR3 protein is CASSTQGPPTYEQYF. The CDR3 bases are TGCGCCAGCAGCACCCAGGGCCCCCCCACCTACGAGCAGTACTTC.

The chain employs TRBV5-6 and TRBJ2-1, with D unclear. The CDR3 sequence is 16 residues long. V gave up 4 bases and J gave up 4 bases, with 18 bases separating them. CDR1 is SGHDT, CDR2 YYEEEE, per germline. The CDR3 bases are TGTGCCAGCAGCCAAATGAACAGCCTCAAGTACAATGAGCAGTTCTTC. Amino acid sequence: CASSQMNSLKYNEQFF.

The genes are TRBV27 and TRBJ2-5, with TRBD1 matching over 7 bases. Judging by the DNA end, TRBJ2-7 fits better; the J call may be wrong. CDR3 length equals 14 residues. Germline V gene lookup returns CDR1 MNHEY and CDR2 SMNVEV (reference sequence). CDR3 sequence (DNA): TGTGCCAGCAGTGACAGGGAATACCATTACGAGCAGTACTTC. It yields the protein CASSDREYHYEQYF.

J is TRBJ2-7 and V is TRBV27; TRBD2 aligns across 7 bases. CDR1 and CDR2 (germline): MNHEY, SMNVEV (reference sequence). The junction had 11 bases not matched to a gene; V was cut back by 6 bases and J by 0 bases. This CDR3 is 16 amino acids long. The CDR3 is CASSLGGKPSSYEQYF. In DNA, the CDR3 is TGTGCCAGCAGCTTGGGGGGGAAACCGAGCTCCTACGAGCAGTACTTC.

The CDR3 spells CASSLKLGRGSGELFF. The CDR3 nucleotides are TGTGCCAGCAGTTTAAAGCTGGGGAGGGGTTCCGGGGAGCTGTTTTTT. The genes are TRBV28 and TRBJ2-2; 7 bases match TRBD2. The V gene end was trimmed by 2 bases and the J gene end by 6 bases; junction bases not matched to a gene: 9. CDR1 is MDHEN, CDR2 SYDVKM, per germline. This CDR3 region has 16 residues.

The chain is built from TRBV28 and TRBJ2-3, with 9 bases matching TRBD2. The V and J ends lost 6 bases and 1 base, in that order; junction bases with no gene match: 5. From germline, CDR1 is MDHEN and CDR2 SYDVKM. This CDR3 region has 15 residues. DNA for the CDR3: TGTGCCAGCAGCGGCGGGGGGGCGGGCACAGATACGCAGTATTTT. Amino acid sequence: CASSGGGAGTDTQYF.

J is TRBJ1-1 and V is TRBV29-1, with D perhaps TRBD1 (5 bases). CDR1 is SQVTM, CDR2 ANQGSEA, per germline. V was cut by 6 bases and J by 10 bases, with 18 bases left in between. The CDR3 runs to 12 residues. The CDR3 sequence is CSVTRLGGSAFF. CDR3 DNA: TGCAGCGTGACCAGATTGGGGGGTTCAGCTTTCTTT.

The V gene is TRBV7-9, the J gene TRBJ2-2; 7 nucleotides match TRBD1. This CDR3 spans 13 amino acids. In germline, CDR1 is SEHNR, CDR2 FQNEAQ (reference sequence). V was pared by 10 bases and J by 2 bases, with 4 bases of the junction left unmatched. The CDR3 is CAKGGKNTGELFF. CDR3 nucleotide sequence: TGTGCCAAAGGGGGCAAAAACACCGGGGAGCTGTTTTTT.

The chain links TRBV18 to TRBJ2-5; TRBD2 is a possible D gene (5 bases). Trimming cost V 2 bases and J 5 bases, with 9 bases left between them. CDR1 is KGHSH, CDR2 LQKENI, per germline. The CDR3 consists of 13 residues. The CDR3 region is CASSPRSGETQYF. The CDR3 nucleotides are TGTGCCAGCTCACCAAGGTCGGGGGAGACCCAGTACTTC.

This sequence joins TRBV25-1 and TRBJ1-4, with TRBD1 matching over 9 bases. The CDR3 extends over 16 amino acids. Trimming at V came to 1 base and at J to 7 bases, leaving 7 bases not matched to a gene. CDR1 is MGHDK and CDR2 is SYGVNS in the germline V gene. Written as DNA, the CDR3 is TGTGCCAGCAGTGAATTTACCGGGACAGGGTTTGAAAAACTGTTTTTT. Its translation: CASSEFTGTGFEKLFF.

V and J are TRBV29-1 and TRBJ1-1, with TRBD1 identical over 7 bases. CDR3 size: 13 residues. Germline CDR1 SQVTM, CDR2 ANQGSEA. The junction had 5 bases not matched to a gene; V was cut back by 6 bases and J by 1 base. The CDR3, as DNA: TGCAGCGTGGGGGACAGATGGAACACTGAAGCTTTCTTT. It specifies CSVGDRWNTEAFF.

J is TRBJ1-2 and V is TRBV29-1; 8 nucleotides agree with TRBD1. CDR1 and CDR2 from the germline V gene are SQVTM and ANQGSEA. The CDR3 spans 15 residues. Losses at the gene ends were 3 bases for V and 5 bases for J; bases not matched to a gene: 11. The CDR3 DNA is TGCAGCGTTGATTATAACAGGGGGAACACATATGGCTACACCTTC. Residues: CSVDYNRGNTYGYTF. The full variable domain, in which reference TRBV29-1 and TRBJ1-2 provide the parts outside the CDR3, is SAVISQKPSRDICQRGTSLTIQCQVDSQVTMMFWYRQQPGQSLTLIATANQGSEATYESGFVIDKFPISRPNLTFSTLTVSNMSPEDSSIYLCSVDYNRGNTYGYTFGSGTRLTVV.

The chain couples TRBV9 to TRBJ2-1, with TRBD2 identical over 8 bases. CDR1 is SGDLS, CDR2 YYNGEE, per germline. The ends lost 0 bases at V and 6 bases at J; junction bases unmatched: 5. The CDR3 length is 15 residues. CDR3 region: CASSVESGSANEQFF. Here the CDR3 DNA reads TGTGCCAGCAGCGTAGAAAGCGGGAGTGCCAATGAGCAGTTCTTC.

This rearrangement joins TRBV19 to TRBJ2-5, with TRBD2 matching 12 bases. After removal of 6 bases from V and 5 bases from J, the junction contained 7 bases not matched to a gene. The CDR3 length is 15 residues. The germline CDR1 and CDR2 sequences are LNHDA and SQIVND (reference sequence). CDR3 region: CASSPGLAGRETQYF. The CDR3, as DNA: TGTGCCAGTAGCCCCGGACTAGCGGGACGTGAGACCCAGTACTTC.

V and J are TRBV9 and TRBJ1-1, with D uncertain. Per germline, CDR1 SGDLS and CDR2 YYNGEE. The CDR3 is made up of 14 amino acids. V lost 3 bases, J lost 1 base, and 10 bases lay in between. The CDR3 spells CASSESNGNTEAFF. CDR3 sequence (DNA): TGTGCCAGCAGCGAATCTAATGGGAACACTGAAGCTTTCTTT. The full variable domain, completed using reference TRBV9 and TRBJ1-1, is DSGVTQTPKHLITATGQRVTLRCSPRSGDLSVYWYQQSLDQGLQFLIQYYNGEERAKGNILERFSAQQFPDLHSELNLSSLELGDSALYFCASSESNGNTEAFFGQGTRLTVV.

The chain combines TRBV2 with TRBJ2-4, with D perhaps matching TRBD2 (5 bases). Trimming shortened V by 7 bases and J by 5 bases, and 15 bases separated the two germline ends. Germline V gene lookup returns CDR1 SNHLY and CDR2 FYNNEI. This CDR3 contains 14 residues. The CDR3 DNA sequence: TGTGCCAGCACGGGGTGGTCCGTTCAAAACATTCAGTACTTC. Translation: CASTGWSVQNIQYF.

The chain couples TRBV6-5 to TRBJ1-2; TRBD1 matches 7 bases. Germline V gives CDR1 MNHEY, CDR2 SVGAGI. The CDR3 totals 15 residues. Trimming removed 5 bases from V and 0 bases from J; junction bases left unmatched: 6. The CDR3 DNA reads TGTGCCAGCAGTCCCTACAGGGGAGCTAACTATGGCTACACCTTC. Translating gives CASSPYRGANYGYTF.

The chain joins TRBV19 to TRBJ2-3; the D is unclear. The CDR3 consists of 12 residues. In germline, CDR1 is LNHDA, CDR2 SQIVND (reference sequence). Trimming left V 5 bases short and J 9 bases short, with 12 bases between. Here the CDR3 DNA reads TGTGCCAGTAGTCATACCCGCGAGACGCAGTATTTT. Encoded protein: CASSHTRETQYF.

CDR3 coding DNA: TGTGCCAGCTTTACCCCCGGGGGGAGGGGCTACGAGCAGTACTTC. Translating gives CASFTPGGRGYEQYF. The chain uses TRBV28 and TRBJ2-7, with 7 bases matching TRBD2. Germline CDR1 reads MDHEN; CDR2 reads SYDVKM. This CDR3 is 15 amino acids long. V lost 8 bases to trimming and J lost 3 bases; unmatched junction nucleotides: 13.

In its sample, this clone was seen once. CDR3 protein: CASSQIAEHYEQYF. The CDR3 DNA follows: TGTGCCAGCAGCCAAATAGCGGAGCATTACGAGCAGTACTTC. V gene TRBV4-2 combines with J gene TRBJ2-7; perhaps TRBD2 as D (6 bases). CDR1 and CDR2 (germline): LGHNA, YNFKEQ. The V end was cut by 2 bases, the J end by 4 bases, with 12 bases between. The CDR3 length is 14 residues.

The DNA for the CDR3 is TGCAGCGTTGCCGGGGAGCAACGCGGGACGCCGGAGACCCAGTACTTC. Translating gives CSVAGEQRGTPETQYF. This chain links TRBV29-1 with TRBJ2-5; a possible D gene is TRBD2 (6 bases). Germline V gives CDR1 SQVTM, CDR2 ANQGSEA. This CDR3 comprises 16 residues. Trimming cost V 4 bases and J 5 bases, with 23 bases left between them.

The gene calls are TRBV7-8 and TRBJ1-2, with D perhaps TRBD1 (5 bases). This CDR3 contains 15 residues. V gave up 5 bases and J gave up 2 bases, with 15 bases separating them. The V gene's germline CDR1 is SGHVS and CDR2 FQNEAQ. Written as DNA, the CDR3 is TGTGCCAGCAGCAGCCCAGTGGGGCAGAACTATGGCTACACCTTC. Translated: CASSSPVGQNYGYTF.

This chain joins TRBV11-2 and TRBJ1-4; TRBD1 matches at 8 bases. The CDR3 spans 14 residues. Germline V gene sequence: CDR1 SGHAT, CDR2 FQNNGV. The ends lost 3 bases at V and 8 bases at J; junction bases unmatched: 5. CDR3: CASSLQGAGEKLFF. The CDR3, as DNA: TGTGCCAGCAGCTTGCAGGGGGCGGGAGAAAAACTGTTTTTT.

V gene TRBV5-6 combines with J gene TRBJ2-5, with 12 bases fitting TRBD2. The DNA end favors TRBJ2-7, so the J call may be wrong. The CDR3 consists of 15 residues. Germline CDR1 and CDR2: SGHDT and YYEEEE. CDR3 sequence (DNA): TGTGCCAGCAGCTCCCCGACTAGCGGGAGCTACGAGCAGTACTTC. Its protein product is CASSSPTSGSYEQYF.

The V call is TRBV11-2, the J call TRBJ2-1; 13 bases map to TRBD2. The CDR3 is 16 amino acids. In germline, CDR1 is SGHAT, CDR2 FQNNGV. With 3 bases clipped from V and 7 bases from J, the junction kept 6 bases outside the gene matches. The CDR3 DNA reads as TGTGCCAGCAGCTTGACACTAGCGGGGGGGAAAAATGAGCAGTTCTTC. Translated: CASSLTLAGGKNEQFF.

The chain recombines TRBV4-2 with TRBJ2-7; TRBD2 agrees at 14 bases. Per germline, CDR1 LGHNA and CDR2 YNFKEQ. The CDR3 consists of 18 residues. V gave up 4 bases and J gave up 5 bases; unmatched junction bases: 13. CDR3 in DNA: TGTGCCAGCAGCCCCTCCGGGACTAGCGGGAGAGAGTCGGACGAGCAGTACTTC. It translates to CASSPSGTSGRESDEQYF.